The rows below give T cell receptor beta chains drawn from one sample of a study of beta chain features in type 1 diabetes. The repertoire was sequenced with immunoSEQ multiplex PCR; TCRdb's copy has only in-frame clones and lacks some. The sample records 810,000 or so clones, roughly 17% being singletons. The source material was naive CD4+ T cells from blood. All receptors derive from a woman younger than 30 in good health. The conserved cysteine and the conserved F or W are not part of the CDR3 here. The order of the fields is D gene, J gene, V gene, CDR3 protein. A D gene is named only where the DNA matches it firmly.

-,TRBJ1-2,TRBV18,ASSPGHLTMNYGYT
-,-,TRBV27,ASSPVRAHEQY
-,TRBJ2-3,TRBV4-2,ASSQDSKTDTQY
TRBD2,TRBJ2-1,TRBV18,ASSPPRAGVSYNEQF
TRBD1,TRBJ2-7,TRBV6-8,ASSGQGRKNEQY
-,TRBJ2-2,TRBV6-5,ASSNGPVGELF
-,TRBJ2-2,TRBV27,ASSPDDSRRHTGELF
-,TRBJ2-7,TRBV15,ATSRGGTAGALYEQY
-,TRBJ2-2,TRBV9,ASSVEPGAYTGELF
-,TRBJ2-7,TRBV5-4,ASSLGGTPTYEQY
-,TRBJ1-5,TRBV7-3,ASSLGAGNQPQH
TRBD2,TRBJ2-1,TRBV18,ASSPPSGRGNEQF
-,TRBJ2-7,TRBV28,ASESPGHNTYEQY
-,TRBJ2-1,TRBV2,ASNTRTVYNEQF
-,TRBJ1-5,TRBV19,ASRIGASGQPQH
-,TRBJ2-3,TRBV5-1,ASSLELGTDTQY
-,TRBJ2-7,TRBV6-6,ASSYRSLGFEQY
TRBD2,TRBJ2-3,TRBV6-1,ASRLAGATDTQY
-,TRBJ2-5,TRBV6-4,ASSDPGPSNQETQY
-,TRBJ1-5,TRBV4-1,ASSNRASNQPQH
-,TRBJ1-1,TRBV27,ASSLIGIQNTEAF
TRBD1,TRBJ1-5,TRBV4-2,ASSQRQGQNQPQH
-,TRBJ1-1,TRBV18,ASSPLFIRGTTEAF
-,TRBJ1-1,TRBV25-1,ASSSPGHQNTEAF
TRBD2,TRBJ2-7,TRBV28,ASSLEGTSGSYEQY
-,TRBJ1-1,TRBV6-6,ASRAYTEAF
-,TRBJ2-5,TRBV9,ASSAGPYQETQY
-,TRBJ2-1,TRBV6-6,ASTDLSNEQF
-,TRBJ2-1,TRBV28,ASNLPWGAGVTTGGEQF
TRBD2,TRBJ2-5,TRBV28,ASSLTSGRRETQY
-,TRBJ2-4,TRBV5-6,ASSLGPVEKNIQY
-,TRBJ1-2,TRBV6-6,ASSYSRGNYGYT
-,TRBJ2-5,TRBV5-4,ASSLSGQPTGETQY
TRBD2,TRBJ2-5,TRBV18,ASSRLAGTQETQY
-,TRBJ2-1,TRBV7-8,ASSSRLVGHNEQF
-,TRBJ2-7,TRBV25-1,ASSGNAYEQY
-,TRBJ2-1,TRBV21-1,AIAGVSVNEQF
-,TRBJ2-3,TRBV5-4,ASSQRQATTDTQY
-,TRBJ1-4,TRBV5-1,ASSLSATNEKLF
TRBD1,TRBJ1-2,TRBV9,ASGVKTGRDGYGYT
TRBD2,TRBJ2-2,TRBV4-3,ASSARPSGTSTGELF
TRBD2,TRBJ2-3,TRBV11-2,ASSLAVAASGLGDTQY
-,TRBJ1-2,TRBV6-5,ASSEGYKGGYT
TRBD1,TRBJ1-4,TRBV7-8,ASSLGQGLNEKLF
-,TRBJ1-1,TRBV28,ASSLPGHRNTEAF
-,TRBJ2-1,TRBV4-3,ASSQDFPGYEQF
-,TRBJ2-7,TRBV7-2,ASSFAQGSREQY
TRBD2,TRBJ2-5,TRBV28,ASSLRRLAGKETQY
-,TRBJ1-5,TRBV19,ASISSQGKGNINQPQH
TRBD1,TRBJ2-1,TRBV4-3,ASSQAQGAFDEQF
TRBD1,TRBJ2-6,TRBV10-3,AISRQGAGANVLT
TRBD1,TRBJ2-1,TRBV7-8,ASSRGQNNEQF
-,TRBJ1-2,TRBV7-2,ASRGWDYGYT
-,TRBJ2-2,TRBV7-7,ASSLVGPANTGELF
-,TRBJ1-2,TRBV5-4,ASSQDGIGGYGYT
TRBD1,TRBJ2-3,TRBV7-3,ASSPEGATDTQY
TRBD1,TRBJ2-1,TRBV5-4,ASSPRGRGRDNEQF
TRBD2,TRBJ2-6,TRBV11-3,ASSPGLAALSGANVLT
TRBD1,TRBJ1-2,TRBV7-9,ASSEWDRSYGYT